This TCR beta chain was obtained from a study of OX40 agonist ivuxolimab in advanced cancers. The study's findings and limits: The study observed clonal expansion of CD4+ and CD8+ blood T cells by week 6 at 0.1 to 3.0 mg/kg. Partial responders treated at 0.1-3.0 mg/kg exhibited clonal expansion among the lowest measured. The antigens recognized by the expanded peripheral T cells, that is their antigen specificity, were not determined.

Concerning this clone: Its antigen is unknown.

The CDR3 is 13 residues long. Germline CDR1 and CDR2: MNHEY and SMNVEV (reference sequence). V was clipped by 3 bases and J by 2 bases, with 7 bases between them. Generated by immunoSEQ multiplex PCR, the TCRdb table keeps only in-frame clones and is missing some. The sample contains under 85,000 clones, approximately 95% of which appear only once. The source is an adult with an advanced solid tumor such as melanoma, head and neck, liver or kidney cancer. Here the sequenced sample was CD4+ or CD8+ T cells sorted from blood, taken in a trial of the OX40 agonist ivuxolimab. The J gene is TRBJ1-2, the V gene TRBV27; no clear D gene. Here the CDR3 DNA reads TGTGCCAGCAGTTTCGCGGCGAACTATGGCTACACCTTC. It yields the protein CASSFAANYGYTF.